The source of this T cell receptor (beta chain) is a study of response to subunit inactivated influenza vaccine. The CDR3 covers 16 residues. Trimming cost V 0 bases and J 8 bases; bases outside gene matches: 9. CDR1 and CDR2 (germline): MNHEY, SVGAGI. Comment on this clonotype: What it binds is unknown.

Study observations and caveats: The authors proposed limited new T cell recruitment per seasonal influenza vaccination.

MiXCR was run by TCRdb on the RT-PCR reads, yielding one entry per CDR3 protein. The profile shows roughly 570,000 distinct CDR3 sequences, 10% to 15% of them singletons. Sequenced material: PBMCs from blood, taken roughly 6 weeks after vaccination. The sequence was obtained from a middle-aged man who received an inactivated influenza vaccine. The chain employs TRBV6-5 and TRBJ2-1; 8 bases map to TRBD2. CDR3 nucleotide sequence: TGTGCCAGCAGTTACTCGCTAAGCGGGAGTGAGGATGAGCAGTTCTTC. Its protein is CASSYSLSGSEDEQFF.